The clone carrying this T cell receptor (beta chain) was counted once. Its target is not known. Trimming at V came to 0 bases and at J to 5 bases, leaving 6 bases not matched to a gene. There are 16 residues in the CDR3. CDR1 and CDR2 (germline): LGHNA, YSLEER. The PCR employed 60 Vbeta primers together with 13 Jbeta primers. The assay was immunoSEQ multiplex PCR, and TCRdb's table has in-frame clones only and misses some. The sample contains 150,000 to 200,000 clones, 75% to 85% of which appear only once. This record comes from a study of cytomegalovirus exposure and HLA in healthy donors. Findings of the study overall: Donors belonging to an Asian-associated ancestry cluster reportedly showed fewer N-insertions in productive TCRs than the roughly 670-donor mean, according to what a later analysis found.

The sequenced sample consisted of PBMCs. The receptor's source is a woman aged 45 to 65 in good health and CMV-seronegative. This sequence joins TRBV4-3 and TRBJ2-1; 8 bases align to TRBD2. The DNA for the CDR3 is TGCGCCAGCAGCCAAGAAAGGGCGGGGGGAAACAATGAGCAGTTCTTC. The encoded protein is CASSQERAGGNNEQFF.